The clone carrying this TCR beta chain came up many times. Antigen unknown. These data are taken from a study of early T cells in non-severe SARS-CoV-2 infection. As for the study in general: Sequencing targeted bulk RNA from unsorted whole blood, leaving chains unpaired. Findings of the study overall: Lookups in VDJdb leaned toward anti-spike CD8 responses and missed private and CD4 specificities.

Each single cDNA molecule received a unique molecular identifier. TCRdb reanalysed the 5' RACE reads using MiXCR and keeps one entry per CDR3 protein. In the table there are fewer than 50,000 distinct CDR3 sequences, under 7.5% of which are singletons. Trimming removed 5 bases from V and 1 base from J, with 10 bases in between. This CDR3 contains 14 residues. Germline CDR1 is SGHNT and CDR2 is YENEEA. The chain carries TRBV11-3 and TRBJ2-3; D is perhaps TRBD2 (6 bases). The receptor was derived from an adult who was a healthcare worker with PCR-confirmed SARS-CoV-2 infection or an uninfected control (not recorded which). Here the sequenced sample was whole blood, taken at baseline. CDR3 sequence reads: CASSRDFRTDTQYF. The CDR3 DNA is TGTGCCAGCAGCCGGGACTTCCGCACAGATACGCAGTATTTT.